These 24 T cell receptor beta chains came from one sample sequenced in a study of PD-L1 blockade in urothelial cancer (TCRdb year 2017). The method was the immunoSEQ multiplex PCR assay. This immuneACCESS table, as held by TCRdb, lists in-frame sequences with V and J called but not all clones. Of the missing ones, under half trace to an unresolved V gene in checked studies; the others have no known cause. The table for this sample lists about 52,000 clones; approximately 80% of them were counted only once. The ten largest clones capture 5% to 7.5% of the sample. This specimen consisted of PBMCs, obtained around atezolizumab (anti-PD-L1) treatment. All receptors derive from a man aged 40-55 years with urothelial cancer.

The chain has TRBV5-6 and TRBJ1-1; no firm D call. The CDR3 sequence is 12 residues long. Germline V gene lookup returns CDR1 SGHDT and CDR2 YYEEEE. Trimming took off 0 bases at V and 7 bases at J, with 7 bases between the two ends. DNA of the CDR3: TGTGCCAGCAGCTTGGCAGGATTTGAAGCTTTCTTT. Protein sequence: CASSLAGFEAFF.

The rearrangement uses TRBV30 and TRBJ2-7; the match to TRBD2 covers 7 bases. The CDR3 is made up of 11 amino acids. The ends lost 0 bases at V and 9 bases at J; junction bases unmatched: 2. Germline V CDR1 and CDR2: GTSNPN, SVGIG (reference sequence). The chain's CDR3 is CAWSVGGGQYF. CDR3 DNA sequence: TGTGCCTGGAGTGTTGGCGGGGGGCAGTACTTC.

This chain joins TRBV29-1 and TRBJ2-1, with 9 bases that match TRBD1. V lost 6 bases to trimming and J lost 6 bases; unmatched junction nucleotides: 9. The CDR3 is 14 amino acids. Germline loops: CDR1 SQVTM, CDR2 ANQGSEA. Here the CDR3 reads CSVAWDRVINEQFF. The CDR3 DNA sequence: TGCAGCGTAGCTTGGGACAGGGTGATCAATGAGCAGTTCTTC.

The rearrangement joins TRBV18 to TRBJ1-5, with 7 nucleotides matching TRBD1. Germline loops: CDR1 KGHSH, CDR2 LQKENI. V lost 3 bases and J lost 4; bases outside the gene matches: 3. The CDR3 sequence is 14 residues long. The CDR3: CASSPGQPNQPQHF. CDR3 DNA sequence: TGTGCCAGCTCACCGGGACAGCCGAATCAGCCCCAGCATTTT.

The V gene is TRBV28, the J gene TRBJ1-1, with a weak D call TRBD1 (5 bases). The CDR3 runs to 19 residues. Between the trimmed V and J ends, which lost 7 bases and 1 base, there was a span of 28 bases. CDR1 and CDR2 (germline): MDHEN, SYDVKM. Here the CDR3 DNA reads TGTGCCAGCACCAAAACCTCCTACCGTTTGAGGGGAGGGAACACTGAAGCTTTCTTT. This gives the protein CASTKTSYRLRGGNTEAFF.

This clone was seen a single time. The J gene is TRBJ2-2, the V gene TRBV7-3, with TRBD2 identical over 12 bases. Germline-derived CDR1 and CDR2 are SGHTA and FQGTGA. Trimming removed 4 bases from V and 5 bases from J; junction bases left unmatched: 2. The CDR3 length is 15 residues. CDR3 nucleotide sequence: TGTGCCAGCAGCTCTGGACTAGCGGGGACCGGGGAGCTGTTTTTT. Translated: CASSSGLAGTGELFF.

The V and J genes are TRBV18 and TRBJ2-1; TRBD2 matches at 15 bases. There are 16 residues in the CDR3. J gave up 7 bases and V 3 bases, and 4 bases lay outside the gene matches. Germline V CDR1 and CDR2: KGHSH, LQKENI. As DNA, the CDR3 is TGTGCCAGCTCACCCCCGGGACTAGCGGGGGGAAATGAGCAGTTCTTC. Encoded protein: CASSPPGLAGGNEQFF. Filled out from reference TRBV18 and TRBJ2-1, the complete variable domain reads NAGVMQNPRHLVRRRGQEARLRCSPMKGHSHVYWYRQLPEEGLKFMVYLQKENIIDESGMPKERFSAEFPKEGPSILRIQQVVRGDSAAYFCASSPPGLAGGNEQFFGPGTRLTVL.

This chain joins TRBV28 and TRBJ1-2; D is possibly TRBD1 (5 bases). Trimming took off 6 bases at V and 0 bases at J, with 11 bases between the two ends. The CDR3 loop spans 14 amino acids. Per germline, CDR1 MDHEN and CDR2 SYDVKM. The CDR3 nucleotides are TGTGCCAGCAGGCCCAGGGCTTCTAACTATGGCTACACCTTC. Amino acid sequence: CASRPRASNYGYTF.

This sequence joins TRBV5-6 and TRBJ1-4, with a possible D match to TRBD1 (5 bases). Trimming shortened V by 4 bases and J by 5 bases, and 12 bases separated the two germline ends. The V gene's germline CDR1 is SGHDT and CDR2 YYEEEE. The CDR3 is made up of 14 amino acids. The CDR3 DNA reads TGTGCCAGCAGCCCCGGGGGGGGAAATGAAAAACTGTTTTTT. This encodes CASSPGGGNEKLFF.

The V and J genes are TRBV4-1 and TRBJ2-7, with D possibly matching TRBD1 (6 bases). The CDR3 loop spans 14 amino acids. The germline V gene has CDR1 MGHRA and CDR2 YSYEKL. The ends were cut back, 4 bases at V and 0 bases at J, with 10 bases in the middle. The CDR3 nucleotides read TGCGCCAGCAGCCCTCAGACAGGCTCCTACGAGCAGTACTTC. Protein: CASSPQTGSYEQYF.

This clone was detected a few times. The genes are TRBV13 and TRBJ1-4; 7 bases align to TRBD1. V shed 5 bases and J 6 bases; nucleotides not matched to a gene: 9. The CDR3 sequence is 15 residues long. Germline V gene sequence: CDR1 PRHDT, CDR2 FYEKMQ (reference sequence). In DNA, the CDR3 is TGTGCCAGCAGCCAATCGACAGGGTGGGATGAAAAACTGTTTTTT. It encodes CASSQSTGWDEKLFF. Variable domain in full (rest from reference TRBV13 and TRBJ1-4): AAGVIQSPRHLIKEKRETATLKCYPIPRHDTVYWYQQGPGQDPQFLISFYEKMQSDKGSIPDRFSAQQFSDYHSELNMSSLELGDSALYFCASSQSTGWDEKLFFGSGTQLSVL.

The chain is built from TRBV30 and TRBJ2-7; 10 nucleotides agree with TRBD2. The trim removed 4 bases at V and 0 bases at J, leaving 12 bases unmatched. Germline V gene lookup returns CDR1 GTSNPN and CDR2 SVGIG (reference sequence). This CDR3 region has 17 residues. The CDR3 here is CAWTRGSGRGSSYEQYF. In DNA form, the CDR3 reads TGTGCCTGGACGAGAGGGAGCGGGAGGGGCAGCTCCTACGAGCAGTACTTC.

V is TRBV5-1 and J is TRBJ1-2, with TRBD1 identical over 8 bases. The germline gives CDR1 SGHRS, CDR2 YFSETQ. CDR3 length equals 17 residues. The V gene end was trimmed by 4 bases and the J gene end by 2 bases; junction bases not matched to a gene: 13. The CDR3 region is CASSQSERTGWNYGYTF. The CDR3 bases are TGCGCCAGCAGCCAATCCGAGAGGACAGGGTGGAACTATGGCTACACCTTC.

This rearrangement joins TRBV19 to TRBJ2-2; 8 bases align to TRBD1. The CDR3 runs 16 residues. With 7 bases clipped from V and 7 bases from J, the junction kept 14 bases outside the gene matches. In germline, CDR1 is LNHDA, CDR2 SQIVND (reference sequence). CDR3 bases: TGTGCCAGTACCACAGGCGCCAGGGGGCTCGTCGGGGAGCTGTTTTTT. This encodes CASTTGARGLVGELFF.

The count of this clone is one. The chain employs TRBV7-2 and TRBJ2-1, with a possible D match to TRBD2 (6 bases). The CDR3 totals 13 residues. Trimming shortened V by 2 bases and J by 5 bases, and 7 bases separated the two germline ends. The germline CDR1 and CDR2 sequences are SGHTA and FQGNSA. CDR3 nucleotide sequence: TGTGCCAGCAGCTTATCGGGAGACAATGAGCAGTTCTTC. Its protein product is CASSLSGDNEQFF.

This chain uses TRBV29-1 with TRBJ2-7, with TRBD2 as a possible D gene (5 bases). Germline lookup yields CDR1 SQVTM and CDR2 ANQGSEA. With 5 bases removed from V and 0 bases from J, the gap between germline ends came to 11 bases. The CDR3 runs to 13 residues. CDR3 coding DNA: TGCAGCGTTCGGCGGGCCAGCTCCTACGAGCAGTACTTC. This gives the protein CSVRRASSYEQYF.

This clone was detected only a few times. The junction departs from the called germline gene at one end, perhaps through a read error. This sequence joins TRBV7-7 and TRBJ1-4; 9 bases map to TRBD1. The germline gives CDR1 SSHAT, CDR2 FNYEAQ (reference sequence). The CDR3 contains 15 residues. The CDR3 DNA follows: TGTGCTAGCAGCTTACTCGGGACAGGGAATGAAAAACTGTTTTTT. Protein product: CASSLLGTGNEKLFF.

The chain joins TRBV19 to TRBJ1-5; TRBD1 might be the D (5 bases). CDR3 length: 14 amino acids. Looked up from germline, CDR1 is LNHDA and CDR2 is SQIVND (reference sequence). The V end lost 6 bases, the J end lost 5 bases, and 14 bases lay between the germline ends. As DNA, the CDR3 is TGTGCCAGTAGGTCAGGCAGGGAGGATCAGCCCCAGCATTTT. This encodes CASRSGREDQPQHF.

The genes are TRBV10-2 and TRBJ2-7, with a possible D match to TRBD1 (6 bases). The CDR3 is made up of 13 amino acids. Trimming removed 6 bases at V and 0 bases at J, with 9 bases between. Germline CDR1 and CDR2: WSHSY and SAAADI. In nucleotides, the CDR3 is TGCGCCAGCAGGACAGGCGGCTCCTACGAGCAGTACTTC. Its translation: CASRTGGSYEQYF.

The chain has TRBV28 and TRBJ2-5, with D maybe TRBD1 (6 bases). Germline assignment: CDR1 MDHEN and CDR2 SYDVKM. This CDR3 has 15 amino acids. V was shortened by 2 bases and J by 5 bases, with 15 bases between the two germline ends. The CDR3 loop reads CASSLGQNLGETQYF. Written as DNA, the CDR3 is TGTGCCAGCAGTTTAGGACAGAACTTAGGTGAGACCCAGTACTTC.

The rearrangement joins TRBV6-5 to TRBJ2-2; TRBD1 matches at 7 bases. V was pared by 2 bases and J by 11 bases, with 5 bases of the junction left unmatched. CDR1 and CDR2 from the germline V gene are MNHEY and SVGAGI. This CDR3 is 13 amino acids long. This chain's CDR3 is CASSYKRQGELFF. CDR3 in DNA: TGTGCCAGCAGTTACAAAAGACAGGGTGAGCTGTTTTTT.

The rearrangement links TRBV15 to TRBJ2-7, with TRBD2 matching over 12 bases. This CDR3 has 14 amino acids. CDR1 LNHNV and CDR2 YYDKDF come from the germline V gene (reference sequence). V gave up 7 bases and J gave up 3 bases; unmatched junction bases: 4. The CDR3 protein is CATTPTSGSYEQYF. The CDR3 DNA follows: TGTGCCACCACCCCGACTAGCGGGAGCTACGAGCAGTACTTC.

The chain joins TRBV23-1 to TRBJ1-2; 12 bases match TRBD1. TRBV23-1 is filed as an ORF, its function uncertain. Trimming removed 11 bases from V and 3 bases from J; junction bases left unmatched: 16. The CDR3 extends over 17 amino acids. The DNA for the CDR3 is TGCGCCGCCCGGGATTCCGGGACAGGGGGCGAGGACTATGGCTACACCTTC. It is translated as CAARDSGTGGEDYGYTF.

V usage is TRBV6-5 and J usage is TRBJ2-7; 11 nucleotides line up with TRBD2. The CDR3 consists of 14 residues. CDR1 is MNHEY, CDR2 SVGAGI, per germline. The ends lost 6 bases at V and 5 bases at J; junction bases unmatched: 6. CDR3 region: CASRLLAGVDEQYF. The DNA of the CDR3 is TGTGCCAGCAGATTACTAGCGGGAGTAGACGAGCAGTACTTC.